Shown below are 30 T cell receptor beta chains from a single sample sequenced in a study of cytomegalovirus exposure and HLA in healthy donors. The table came from immunoSEQ multiplex PCR; TCRdb's copy has only in-frame clones and leaves some out. The sample yields approximately 100,000 clones, more than 75% seen once. The sequenced sample consisted of PBMCs. These TCRs come from a man between 18 and 29 years old in good health and CMV-seropositive.

The chain is built from TRBV28 and TRBJ2-1; D gene uncertain. The CDR3 is 15 residues long. The V and J ends lost 3 bases and 8 bases respectively, with 17 bases between them. CDR1 is MDHEN, CDR2 SYDVKM, per germline. CDR3 in DNA: TGTGCCAGCAGTTTTGGGCTCCCCGTTGGGCATGAGCAGTTCTTC. Its translation is CASSFGLPVGHEQFF.

The chain carries TRBV4-3 and TRBJ1-1; the D is unclear. Germline CDR1 LGHNA, CDR2 YSLEER. The CDR3 length is 14 residues. V lost 2 bases and J 1 base, leaving 8 bases between the germline ends. In nucleotides, the CDR3 is TGCGCCAGCAGCCAAATACTACGGAACACTGAAGCTTTCTTT. Protein product: CASSQILRNTEAFF.

J is TRBJ2-7 and V is TRBV11-3; no definite D call. The V gene lost 2 bases and the J gene lost 6 bases, with 11 bases spanning the gap. The CDR3 has 13 amino acids. CDR1 and CDR2 from the germline V gene are SGHNT and YENEEA. Here the CDR3 reads CASSLSPGVEQYF. The CDR3 bases are TGTGCCAGCAGCTTATCCCCCGGAGTCGAGCAGTACTTC.

This clone has only a few counts. This chain links TRBV9 with TRBJ2-7; D unclear. The germline CDR1 and CDR2 sequences are SGDLS and YYNGEE. The CDR3 has 17 amino acids. V lost 0 bases and J 2 bases, leaving 18 bases between the germline ends. This CDR3 is CASSVGVSGDWAYEQYF. As DNA, the CDR3 is TGTGCCAGCAGCGTAGGTGTGTCGGGTGATTGGGCCTACGAGCAGTACTTC.

The CDR3 DNA sequence: TGTGCCAGCAAACTTTACAGGGGGAACAATCAGCCCCAGCATTTT. Encoded protein: CASKLYRGNNQPQHF. The rearrangement links TRBV6-1 to TRBJ1-5; 8 bases match TRBD1. The CDR3 length is 15 residues. V lost 7 bases, J lost 3 bases, and 8 bases stayed unmatched. Per germline, CDR1 MNHNS and CDR2 SASEGT.

The chain combines TRBV2 with TRBJ2-7; tentatively, D is TRBD1 (6 bases). The CDR3 sequence is 13 residues long. In germline, CDR1 is SNHLY, CDR2 FYNNEI. V was shortened by 4 bases and J by 4 bases, with 11 bases between the two germline ends. CDR3 DNA sequence: TGTGCCAGCAGTGGGACAGAGGATTACGAGCAGTACTTC. Its protein is CASSGTEDYEQYF.

This clone was found once. The chain carries TRBV6-1 and TRBJ2-7; maybe TRBD2 (5 bases). The germline gives CDR1 MNHNS, CDR2 SASEGT. V dropped 1 base and J dropped 3 bases, with 10 bases sitting between them. The CDR3 is 14 residues long. CDR3 in amino acids: CASSEVNGDYEQYF. The DNA of the CDR3 is TGTGCCAGCAGTGAAGTGAACGGGGACTACGAGCAGTACTTC.

V usage is TRBV7-3 and J usage is TRBJ2-1; TRBD1 is a possible D gene (6 bases). CDR3 length: 16 amino acids. V shed 4 bases and J shed 3 bases, with 16 bases lying between them. Germline CDR1 SGHTA, CDR2 FQGTGA. CDR3 nucleotides: TGTGCCAGCAGCTCTCAGGGGTCTGGTTTCTACAATGAGCAGTTCTTC. Amino acid sequence: CASSSQGSGFYNEQFF.

The chain is built from TRBV28 and TRBJ1-2; no clear D gene. From germline, CDR1 is MDHEN and CDR2 SYDVKM. The CDR3 is made up of 13 amino acids. V shed 7 bases and J shed 5 bases, with 14 bases lying between them. CDR3 DNA: TGTGCCAGCACTCTCCCCTCGGGGTATGGCTACACCTTC. Encoded protein: CASTLPSGYGYTF.

This chain links TRBV5-1 with TRBJ2-2; D might be TRBD1 (5 bases). V was cut by 0 bases and J by 1 base, with 10 bases left in between. CDR3 size: 16 residues. The V gene's germline CDR1 is SGHRS and CDR2 YFSETQ. This chain's CDR3 is CASSLAGQGNTGELFF. The CDR3 bases are TGCGCCAGCAGCTTGGCCGGGCAGGGGAACACCGGGGAGCTGTTTTTT.

V usage is TRBV11-2 and J usage is TRBJ2-3; TRBD1 matches at 9 bases. Germline CDR1 SGHAT, CDR2 FQNNGV. Trimming cost V 5 bases and J 4 bases; bases outside gene matches: 1. CDR3 length: 13 amino acids. CDR3 bases: TGTGCCAGCAGCCGGGACAGGGCAGATACGCAGTATTTT. Protein: CASSRDRADTQYF.

The genes are TRBV28 and TRBJ2-3, with TRBD2 matching over 7 bases. The CDR3 has 16 residues. Germline trimming cut 4 bases from V and 6 bases from J; bases unmatched to any gene: 13. Per the germline V gene, CDR1 is MDHEN and CDR2 is SYDVKM. The CDR3 DNA sequence: TGTGCCAGCAGTTCCACTCTATGGGGGAGGGAGGATACGCAGTATTTT. Encoded protein: CASSSTLWGREDTQYF.

This sequence joins TRBV4-1 and TRBJ1-1, with D maybe TRBD1 (6 bases). With 3 bases removed from V and 2 bases from J, the gap between germline ends came to 13 bases. Germline values: CDR1 MGHRA, CDR2 YSYEKL. The CDR3 contains 15 residues. CDR3: CASSHPDRVNTEAFF. The CDR3, as DNA: TGCGCCAGCAGCCACCCGGACAGAGTAAACACTGAAGCTTTCTTT.

The rearrangement joins TRBV29-1 to TRBJ2-1; D is perhaps TRBD2 (6 bases). Germline CDR1 and CDR2: SQVTM and ANQGSEA. This CDR3 region has 12 residues. CDR3 sequence reads: CTAGIADNEQFF. CDR3 coding DNA: TGCACGGCTGGAATAGCGGACAATGAGCAGTTCTTC.

V usage is TRBV4-1 and J usage is TRBJ2-1; D call uncertain. This CDR3 is built from 12 residues. V was shortened by 4 bases and J by 4 bases, with 5 bases between the two germline ends. Germline V gives CDR1 MGHRA, CDR2 YSYEKL. DNA of the CDR3: TGCGCCAGCAGCCCGGAGTACAATGAGCAGTTCTTC. Protein sequence: CASSPEYNEQFF.

The V gene is TRBV7-9, the J gene TRBJ2-7; D is undetermined. The CDR3 extends over 14 amino acids. The V gene's germline CDR1 is SEHNR and CDR2 FQNEAQ (reference sequence). V lost 6 bases and J lost 5, with 17 bases in between. CDR3 region: CASSQGAGVHEQYF. The CDR3 DNA reads as TGTGCCAGCAGTCAAGGAGCCGGCGTTCACGAGCAGTACTTC.

The rearrangement links TRBV11-3 to TRBJ2-1; 7 nucleotides align to TRBD2. In germline, CDR1 is SGHNT, CDR2 YENEEA. Trimming cost V 4 bases and J 5 bases; bases outside gene matches: 8. CDR3 size: 15 residues. CDR3 loop: CASSYPFGTNNEQFF. The CDR3 DNA sequence: TGTGCCAGCAGCTATCCCTTCGGGACTAACAATGAGCAGTTCTTC.

This clone came up many times. The J gene is TRBJ1-6, the V gene TRBV7-2, with D hard to call. CDR1 and CDR2 from the germline V gene are SGHTA and FQGNSA. V was pared by 5 bases and J by 5 bases, with 7 bases between. CDR3 length: 13 residues. CDR3: CASSPVNNSPLHF. The CDR3 DNA reads TGTGCCAGCAGCCCAGTAAATAATTCACCCCTCCACTTT.

The V and J genes are TRBV29-1 and TRBJ2-7; 10 bases are shared with TRBD2. The CDR3 length is 15 residues. Trimming took 4 bases from V and 3 from J; bases not matched to a gene: 9. CDR1 and CDR2 (germline): SQVTM, ANQGSEA. The CDR3 loop is CSVGSLAGVFYEQYF. DNA for the CDR3: TGCAGCGTTGGTTCCCTAGCGGGAGTGTTCTACGAGCAGTACTTC.

The chain uses TRBV5-6 and TRBJ2-7; D is ambiguous. Germline V lookup: CDR1 SGHDT, CDR2 YYEEEE. V lost 1 base and J lost 3, with 8 bases in between. The CDR3 is made up of 13 amino acids. Here the CDR3 DNA reads TGTGCCAGCAGCTTGTGCACAGACTACGAGCAGTACTTC. Amino acids: CASSLCTDYEQYF.

The chain couples TRBV19 to TRBJ1-4, with D perhaps TRBD1 (5 bases). Germline loops: CDR1 LNHDA, CDR2 SQIVND (reference sequence). CDR3 length: 14 amino acids. Trimming left V 5 bases short and J 7 bases short, with 14 bases between. The CDR3 is CASSVSGSGEKLFF. The CDR3 DNA is TGTGCCAGTAGTGTCTCAGGGTCGGGTGAAAAACTGTTTTTT.

V gene TRBV19 combines with J gene TRBJ1-5; D is unclear. The CDR3 extends over 13 amino acids. The germline CDR1 and CDR2 sequences are LNHDA and SQIVND (reference sequence). V lost 0 bases and J 7 bases, leaving 7 bases between the germline ends. The chain's CDR3 is CASSIDFVQPQHF. DNA of the CDR3: TGTGCCAGTAGTATAGATTTCGTCCAGCCCCAGCATTTT.

The V call is TRBV9, the J call TRBJ2-7; TRBD2 matches at 8 bases. CDR1 is SGDLS and CDR2 is YYNGEE in the germline V gene. The CDR3 totals 15 residues. With 4 bases clipped from V and 1 base from J, the junction kept 7 bases outside the gene matches. The CDR3 DNA reads TGTGCCAGCAGCTTCAGCGGGGGTGAGTCCTACGAGCAGTACTTC. It translates to CASSFSGGESYEQYF.

The rearrangement joins TRBV9 to TRBJ1-3; D gene uncertain. The CDR3 has 16 residues. V gave up 2 bases and J gave up 0 bases, with 12 bases separating them. Germline V gene lookup returns CDR1 SGDLS and CDR2 YYNGEE. As DNA, the CDR3 is TGTGCCAGCAGCGTTGGCAGTACTAACTCTGGAAACACCATATATTTT. Translating it yields CASSVGSTNSGNTIYF.

The CDR3 bases are TGTGCCAGCAGTCCCCCGGGTATTGTTGACATTCAGTACTTC. As protein: CASSPPGIVDIQYF. V gene TRBV25-1 combines with J gene TRBJ2-4, with unresolved D. Germline V gene lookup returns CDR1 MGHDK and CDR2 SYGVNS. The CDR3 is 14 amino acids. V dropped 5 bases and J dropped 8 bases, with 16 bases sitting between them.

This clone was counted only a few times. The chain combines TRBV29-1 with TRBJ1-2, with TRBD1 identical over 7 bases. This CDR3 spans 16 amino acids. The germline V gene has CDR1 SQVTM and CDR2 ANQGSEA. V shed 3 bases and J 4 bases; nucleotides not matched to a gene: 14. This CDR3 is CSVDEGEQGTAYGYTF. The CDR3 DNA is TGCAGCGTTGATGAAGGGGAACAGGGGACGGCCTATGGCTACACCTTC. Full variable domain (rest looked up from reference TRBV29-1 and TRBJ1-2): SAVISQKPSRDICQRGTSLTIQCQVDSQVTMMFWYRQQPGQSLTLIATANQGSEATYESGFVIDKFPISRPNLTFSTLTVSNMSPEDSSIYLCSVDEGEQGTAYGYTFGSGTRLTVV.

The gene calls are TRBV19 and TRBJ1-5; D may be TRBD1 (6 bases). This CDR3 has 18 residues. V was pared by 1 base and J by 4 bases, with 20 bases between. CDR1 is LNHDA, CDR2 SQIVND, per germline (reference sequence). This CDR3 reads CASSIALRQAEGNQPQHF. The CDR3 region has the DNA TGTGCCAGTAGTATAGCCCTCCGACAGGCAGAGGGTAATCAGCCCCAGCATTTT.

The V and J genes are TRBV9 and TRBJ2-5, with TRBD2 as a possible D gene (5 bases). CDR3 length: 14 residues. Germline CDR1 is SGDLS and CDR2 is YYNGEE. V shed 1 base and J shed 3 bases, with 10 bases lying between them. CDR3 region: CASSVLEGEETQYF. The CDR3 nucleotides are TGTGCCAGCAGCGTACTTGAGGGAGAAGAGACCCAGTACTTC.

The table lists this clone with a count of one. The chain uses TRBV7-9 and TRBJ2-2, with 10 bases fitting TRBD2. CDR3 length: 16 residues. The J segment lost 7 bases and the V segment lost 3 bases, leaving 8 bases of the junction unmatched. CDR1 SEHNR and CDR2 FQNEAQ come from the germline V gene (reference sequence). This chain's CDR3 is CASSFGSGGPGGELFF. In DNA form, the CDR3 reads TGTGCCAGCAGCTTTGGTAGCGGGGGGCCCGGCGGGGAGCTGTTTTTT.

This clone has more than one count but fewer than ten. The chain is built from TRBV25-1 and TRBJ2-1; D might be TRBD2 (5 bases). The CDR3 is made up of 15 amino acids. The germline V gene has CDR1 MGHDK and CDR2 SYGVNS. Trimming removed 5 bases at V and 3 bases at J, with 14 bases between. Written as DNA, the CDR3 is TGTGCCAGCAGTAACACTCCGGACTTCTACAATGAGCAGTTCTTC. The encoded protein is CASSNTPDFYNEQFF. The full variable domain, rest sourced from reference TRBV25-1 and TRBJ2-1, is EADIYQTPRYLVIGTGKKITLECSQTMGHDKMYWYQQDPGMELHLIHYSYGVNSTEKGDLSSESTVSRIRTEHFPLTLESARPSHTSQYLCASSNTPDFYNEQFFGPGTRLTVL.